What follows are 21 T cell receptor beta chains derived from one specimen sequenced in a study of T cells in Graves' hyperthyroidism and ophthalmopathy. RNA transcripts were the template for amplifying TCR beta CDR3 regions. Using the HTBI primer set, a first-round RT-PCR was run on the TCR CDR3. TCRdb re-derived calls from the multiplex PCR reads in MiXCR, one entry per CDR3 protein. The profile shows hundreds of thousands of distinct CDR3 sequences, 18% of them singletons. Specimen: blood. These receptors were taken from a woman aged 45 to 65 with Graves' hyperthyroidism that later progressed to Graves' ophthalmopathy.

This clonotype was counted only a few times. This chain joins TRBV7-3 and TRBJ1-2, with TRBD1 matching over 8 bases. The germline gives CDR1 SGHTA, CDR2 FQGTGA. The ends lost 2 bases at V and 2 bases at J; junction bases unmatched: 7. This CDR3 region has 16 residues. Written as DNA, the CDR3 is TGTGCCAGCAGCTTACTGGGTGGACAGGGAAACTATGGCTACACCTTC. It yields the protein CASSLLGGQGNYGYTF.

The V gene is TRBV7-8, the J gene TRBJ2-5, with 7 bases that match TRBD1. Germline CDR1 reads SGHVS; CDR2 reads FQNEAQ. Unmatched junction bases numbered 9, after V lost 5 bases and J lost 3 bases. This CDR3 has 15 amino acids. The CDR3 region is CASSLQWTGKETQYF. In nucleotides, the CDR3 is TGTGCCAGCAGCCTCCAATGGACAGGAAAAGAGACCCAGTACTTC.

This clonotype was picked up many times. The chain has TRBV3-1 and TRBJ1-1, with a possible D match to TRBD1 (5 bases). CDR3 length: 14 amino acids. Germline CDR1 LGHDT, CDR2 YNNKEL (reference sequence). Between the trimmed V and J ends, which lost 4 bases and 0 bases, there was a span of 9 bases. The CDR3 is CASSPRQLNTEAFF. CDR3 DNA: TGTGCCAGCAGCCCCCGACAGCTGAACACTGAAGCTTTCTTT.

The rearrangement links TRBV4-1 to TRBJ1-4; D is uncertain. The CDR3 is 12 residues long. The germline V gene has CDR1 MGHRA and CDR2 YSYEKL. V lost 1 base and J 10 bases, leaving 7 bases between the germline ends. This CDR3 reads CASSQAPTKLFF. For the CDR3, the DNA is TGCGCCAGCAGCCAAGCACCCACAAAACTGTTTTTT.

This clonotype showed up just a few times. The J gene is TRBJ1-5, the V gene TRBV12-3 or TRBV12-4; the match to TRBD1 covers 7 bases. V was clipped by 5 bases and J by 6 bases; unmatched bases: 7. CDR3 size: 14 residues. The CDR3 spells CASSITGEGQPQHF. CDR3 DNA: TGTGCCAGCAGTATAACAGGGGAGGGTCAGCCCCAGCATTTT.

This clonotype appeared a single time. The gene calls are TRBV9 and TRBJ1-1, with D perhaps TRBD1 (5 bases). CDR1 is SGDLS and CDR2 is YYNGEE in the germline V gene. V was cut by 0 bases and J by 2 bases, with 11 bases left in between. The CDR3 is 15 residues long. CDR3: CASSVAPTVNTEAFF. For the CDR3, the DNA is TGTGCCAGCAGCGTAGCGCCGACAGTTAACACTGAAGCTTTCTTT.

This clonotype was counted a few times. The rearrangement uses TRBV19 and TRBJ2-2; tentatively, D is TRBD1 or TRBD2 (6 bases each). This CDR3 region has 14 residues. CDR1 LNHDA and CDR2 SQIVND come from the germline V gene (reference sequence). Trimming left V 6 bases short and J 4 bases short, with 12 bases between. For the CDR3, the DNA is TGTGCCAGTAGAAACAGGGAGGCCACCGGGGAGCTGTTTTTT. It specifies CASRNREATGELFF.

This clonotype was seen many times. This chain uses TRBV5-1 with TRBJ1-1; 8 nucleotides agree with TRBD1. With V trimmed by 0 bases and J by 6 bases, 7 bases remained unmatched. CDR1 and CDR2 from the germline V gene are SGHRS and YFSETQ. The CDR3 runs to 15 residues. CDR3: CASSLEGQGASEAFF. Here the CDR3 DNA reads TGCGCCAGCAGCTTGGAGGGCCAGGGGGCATCTGAAGCTTTCTTT. The variable domain in full, with the rest retrieved from reference TRBV5-1 and TRBJ1-1, is KAGVTQTPRYLIKTRGQQVTLSCSPISGHRSVSWYQQTPGQGLQFLFEYFSETQRNKGNFPGRFSGRQFSNSRSEMNVSTLELGDSALYLCASSLEGQGASEAFFGQGTRLTVV.

This clonotype was counted many times. The genes are TRBV9 and TRBJ1-1; no clear D gene. From germline, CDR1 is SGDLS and CDR2 YYNGEE. This CDR3 has 13 residues. Trimming removed 0 bases at V and 6 bases at J, with 9 bases between. The CDR3 coding sequence is TGTGCCAGCAGCGTAGACCCCCCCTCTGAAGCTTTCTTT. Translation gives CASSVDPPSEAFF.

This clonotype was observed a few times. V is TRBV9 and J is TRBJ2-3; TRBD2 matches 7 bases. Germline CDR1 and CDR2: SGDLS and YYNGEE. The CDR3 extends over 16 amino acids. The trim removed 0 bases at V and 2 bases at J, leaving 6 bases unmatched. As DNA, the CDR3 is TGTGCCAGCAGCGTAGCTGCGAGACTAGCCACAGATACGCAGTATTTT. It codes for CASSVAARLATDTQYF.

This clonotype was observed many times. The chain combines TRBV20-1 with TRBJ2-7; D unresolved. The CDR3 spans 13 residues. CDR1 DFQATT and CDR2 SNEGSKA come from the germline V gene (reference sequence). Trimming removed 4 bases at V and 2 bases at J, with 12 bases between. This chain's CDR3 is CSAINVDAYEQYF. For the CDR3, the DNA is TGCAGTGCTATCAACGTTGACGCCTACGAGCAGTACTTC.

In its sample, this clonotype was seen a few times. V and J are TRBV11-2 and TRBJ2-2; a weak D match, TRBD2 (6 bases). Trimming cost V 0 bases and J 4 bases, with 9 bases left between them. The CDR3 is 15 residues long. Germline V gene lookup returns CDR1 SGHAT and CDR2 FQNNGV. This CDR3 is CASSLDRGSTGELFF. The DNA for the CDR3 is TGTGCCAGCAGCTTAGACCGGGGGAGCACCGGGGAGCTGTTTTTT.

The gene calls are TRBV18 and TRBJ1-6, with 7 bases fitting TRBD1. V lost 3 bases and J lost 9; bases outside the gene matches: 11. The germline V gene encodes CDR1 KGHSH and CDR2 LQKENI. The CDR3 consists of 16 residues. The CDR3, as DNA: TGTGCCAGCTCACCGAGAGAGGGGGCTTCTGTTTCACCCCTCCACTTT. This sequence encodes CASSPREGASVSPLHF. The entire variable domain, with the rest obtained from reference TRBV18 and TRBJ1-6, is as follows: NAGVMQNPRHLVRRRGQEARLRCSPMKGHSHVYWYRQLPEEGLKFMVYLQKENIIDESGMPKERFSAEFPKEGPSILRIQQVVRGDSAAYFCASSPREGASVSPLHFGNGTRLTVT.

This clonotype was picked up many times. The J gene is TRBJ1-2, the V gene TRBV5-5; D is undetermined. V lost 1 base, J lost 8 bases, and 18 bases lay in between. This CDR3 is built from 15 residues. The germline V gene has CDR1 SGHKS and CDR2 YYEKEE (reference sequence). CDR3 in DNA: TGTGCCAGCAGCTTGTCTTGGGAGGGTATAGGCGGCTACACCTTC. Its protein is CASSLSWEGIGGYTF.

The V gene is TRBV10-3, the J gene TRBJ1-5, with D perhaps matching TRBD1 (5 bases). The V gene lost 5 bases and the J gene lost 0 bases, with 8 bases spanning the gap. The CDR3 runs to 14 residues. The germline V gene has CDR1 ENHRY and CDR2 SYGVKD. The CDR3 loop is CAISQGASNQPQHF. The CDR3 DNA reads as TGTGCCATCAGTCAAGGGGCTAGCAATCAGCCCCAGCATTTT.

There are a few counts of this clonotype. This chain uses TRBV7-9 with TRBJ2-1; D unclear. In germline, CDR1 is SEHNR, CDR2 FQNEAQ (reference sequence). The CDR3 contains 13 residues. V gave up 5 bases and J gave up 2 bases, with 7 bases separating them. The CDR3, as DNA: TGTGCCAGCAGCGGGCTAGCCTACAATGAGCAGTTCTTC. It codes for CASSGLAYNEQFF.

The gene calls are TRBV4-1 and TRBJ2-7; tentative D call: TRBD2 (5 bases). Looked up from germline, CDR1 is MGHRA and CDR2 is YSYEKL. The CDR3 spans 15 residues. V was trimmed by 2 bases and J by 2 bases, leaving 13 bases between them. The CDR3 region is CASSQQQREAYEQYF. In nucleotides, the CDR3 is TGCGCCAGCAGCCAACAACAGAGGGAAGCCTACGAGCAGTACTTC.

This clonotype was detected only a few times. This chain links TRBV6-1 with TRBJ2-1, with TRBD1 matching 9 bases. V trimming: 5 bases; J trimming: 1 base; junction bases outside the gene matches: 3. Germline V gene lookup returns CDR1 MNHNS and CDR2 SASEGT. The CDR3 loop spans 15 amino acids. In DNA, the CDR3 is TGTGCCAGCAGTCGGGACAGGGAGTCCTACAATGAGCAGTTCTTC. Encoded protein: CASSRDRESYNEQFF.

This clonotype was detected a few times. V usage is TRBV4-1 and J usage is TRBJ2-7, with 10 bases aligning to TRBD1. The CDR3 has 16 amino acids. CDR1 MGHRA and CDR2 YSYEKL come from the germline V gene. V shed 6 bases, J shed 3 bases, and the junction held 11 bases outside the gene matches. For the CDR3, the DNA is TGCGCCAGCAGTCCGCCACCGGGACAGGGGATCTACGAGCAGTACTTC. Translating it yields CASSPPPGQGIYEQYF.

As regards this clonotype: An end of the junction differs from the germline gene, which may be a read error. The J gene is TRBJ1-6, the V gene TRBV18, with 7 positions matching TRBD1. CDR1 KGHSH and CDR2 LQKENI come from the germline V gene. The CDR3 totals 14 residues. CDR3 bases: TGTGCCAGCTCGACAGGGCCCGGAGGTTCACCCCTCTACTTT. As protein: CASSTGPGGSPLYF. Full variable domain (rest looked up from reference TRBV18 and TRBJ1-6): NAGVMQNPRHLVRRRGQEARLRCSPMKGHSHVYWYRQLPEEGLKFMVYLQKENIIDESGMPKERFSAEFPKEGPSILRIQQVVRGDSAAYFCASSTGPGGSPLYFGNGTRLTVT.

The chain links TRBV27 to TRBJ2-1; 12 nucleotides agree with TRBD2. CDR1 and CDR2 (germline): MNHEY, SMNVEV (reference sequence). J lost 10 bases, V lost 6 bases, and 19 bases had no gene match. This CDR3 has 18 amino acids. The CDR3 loop is CASRPLTLLLAGGREQFF. The CDR3 nucleotides read TGTGCCAGCAGGCCCCTAACGCTTTTGCTAGCGGGGGGGCGGGAGCAGTTCTTC.